This T cell receptor (beta chain) originates from a study of T cell changes during pregnancy in multiple sclerosis. Sequenced by immunoSEQ multiplex PCR; TCRdb stores in-frame clones only, minus some. The sample lists 40,000 to 50,000 clones, approximately 95% seen once, with around 0.47% in the top ten. Trimming removed 5 bases from V and 11 bases from J, with 10 bases in between. This CDR3 is 11 amino acids long. Germline values: CDR1 MNHEY, CDR2 SVGAGI. V usage is TRBV6-5 and J usage is TRBJ1-5; D may be TRBD1 (5 bases). The sequence was collected from a female donor with multiple sclerosis, enrolled in a pregnancy study. Sequencing was performed on CD4+ T cells from peripheral blood mononuclear cells, taken in the first trimester of pregnancy. The CDR3 protein is CASSKGASQHF. The DNA for the CDR3 is TGTGCCAGCAGTAAAGGGGCGTCCCAGCATTTT.